The entry below gives a single T cell receptor beta chain sequence along with its context. Its cognate antigen is unknown. Compared with germline, one end of the junction differs, possibly owing to a read error. The data were obtained in a study of cytomegalovirus exposure and HLA in healthy donors. Background on the study: In an early release, HLA-typed donors contributed 75 million to 85 million unique TCR sequences.

Donors likely had unrecorded immune exposures despite being nominally healthy when sampled. This CDR3 has 13 amino acids. Germline CDR1 reads SSHAT; CDR2 reads FNYEAQ (reference sequence). Study-wide results and caveats: A later analysis revealed that TCR association rates differed between HLA loci, peaking at DRB1 and bottoming out at HLA-C.

PCR amplification relied on 60 Vbeta primers (plus 13 Jbeta primers). This table comes from immunoSEQ multiplex PCR, and its TCRdb copy is limited to in-frame clones, with some not included. The sample carries 140,000 or so clones, approximately 79% recorded once. This TCR came from a man aged 18 to 29 in good health and CMV-seropositive. Sequencing was carried out using PBMCs. The genes are TRBV7-7 and TRBJ2-1; possibly TRBD2 for D (5 bases). CDR3 bases: TGTGCTAGCAGCTTCGGGCTAGCCAATGAGCAGTTCTTC. It yields the protein CASSFGLANEQFF.